What follows is one TCR beta chain and its context. Its antigen remains unidentified. Using immunoSEQ multiplex PCR, the repertoire was profiled, and TCRdb retains in-frame clones only, with some absent. The data show about 110,000 clones, approximately 85% seen once. This sample was taken from a study of cytomegalovirus exposure and HLA in healthy donors. Study context: The roughly 130 validation repertoires used the same platform as the 550 to 850 first-cohort repertoires (as reported by a later analysis). Findings and caveats of the study: A classifier reportedly called cytomegalovirus status with high sensitivity and specificity.

This CDR3 has 14 amino acids. V dropped 0 bases and J dropped 7 bases, with 10 bases sitting between them. Germline assignment: CDR1 ENHRY and CDR2 SYGVKD. Sequences were obtained from PBMCs. The sequence was obtained from a woman aged 18-35 years in good health and CMV-seronegative. The chain is built from TRBV10-3 and TRBJ1-3, with a possible D match to TRBD1 (5 bases). This chain's CDR3 is CAISESGEVNTIYF. As DNA, the CDR3 is TGTGCCATCAGTGAGTCAGGGGAGGTGAACACCATATATTTT.